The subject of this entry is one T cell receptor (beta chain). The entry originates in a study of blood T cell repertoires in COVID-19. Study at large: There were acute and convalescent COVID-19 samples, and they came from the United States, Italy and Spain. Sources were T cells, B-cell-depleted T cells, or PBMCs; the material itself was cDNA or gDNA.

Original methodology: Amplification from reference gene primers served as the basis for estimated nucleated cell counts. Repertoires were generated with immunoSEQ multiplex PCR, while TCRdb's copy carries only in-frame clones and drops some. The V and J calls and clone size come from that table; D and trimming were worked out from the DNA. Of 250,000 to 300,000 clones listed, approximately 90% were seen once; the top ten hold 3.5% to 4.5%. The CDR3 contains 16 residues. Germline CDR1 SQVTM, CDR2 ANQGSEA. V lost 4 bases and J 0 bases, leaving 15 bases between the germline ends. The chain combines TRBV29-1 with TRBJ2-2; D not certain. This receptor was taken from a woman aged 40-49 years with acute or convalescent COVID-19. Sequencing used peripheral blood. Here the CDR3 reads CSVAGSSRANTGELFF. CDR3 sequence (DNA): TGCAGCGTTGCCGGGTCCTCAAGAGCGAACACCGGGGAGCTGTTTTTT.